This T cell receptor beta chain was retrieved from a study of T-cell reconstitution after alpha-beta-depleted transplantation in children. Study conclusions and caveats: Two months or so post-transplant, alpha-beta T cells reportedly derived from several hundred expanded graft clones. At the one-year point after transplant, T-cell counts and TCRbeta diversity were found to come mostly from T cells that had been newly produced.

As it was prepared, the TCRbeta library received unique molecular identifiers. TCRdb analysed the PCR reads with MiXCR anew, one entry per CDR3 protein. The data contain roughly 790,000 distinct CDR3 sequences, around 17% of them singletons. With respect to this clonotype: The antigen remains undetermined.

The CDR3 sequence is 17 residues long. Germline assignment: CDR1 SGHRS and CDR2 YFSETQ. Germline trimming cut 6 bases from V and 0 bases from J; bases unmatched to any gene: 12. Sequenced here: PBMCs, mostly from graft donor cells, sampled 360 days after TCRalphabeta/CD19-depleted stem cell transplant. V gene TRBV5-1 combines with J gene TRBJ2-1, with 7 bases fitting TRBD2. The sequence was obtained from a male patient under 18 who had a stem cell transplant for acute lymphoblastic leukemia, so the T cells may come from the graft donor. The CDR3 sequence: CASKPLQAGRSYNEQFF. In DNA, the CDR3 is TGCGCCAGCAAGCCCTTACAAGCGGGGCGCTCCTACAATGAGCAGTTCTTC. Together with reference TRBV5-1 and TRBJ2-1, the CDR3 gives the full variable domain: KAGVTQTPRYLIKTRGQQVTLSCSPISGHRSVSWYQQTPGQGLQFLFEYFSETQRNKGNFPGRFSGRQFSNSRSEMNVSTLELGDSALYLCASKPLQAGRSYNEQFFGPGTRLTVL.